The 7 T cell receptor beta chains below come from one sample, sequenced in a study of vaccination effects on CD4 cells after COVID-19. Assay: immunoSEQ multiplex PCR; the TCRdb copy retains only in-frame clones and omits some. Among about 66,000 clones listed, 72% were seen once. Their antigens are not known. CD4+ T cell isolation took place after approximately ten days of culture. Sequencing was performed on CD4+ T cells from PBMCs cultured without peptide, taken before COVID-19 vaccination. Receptor source: a human donor who had a prior SARS-CoV-2 infection.

V usage is TRBV7-8 and J usage is TRBJ2-3; D unresolved. The CDR3 consists of 13 residues. V lost 5 bases to trimming and J lost 8 bases, with 14 bases between them. Germline V gene data show CDR1 as SGHVS and CDR2 as FQNEAQ. The CDR3 DNA sequence: TGTGCCAGCAGCCTCCTAGGCACCGGTACGCAGTATTTT. Protein sequence: CASSLLGTGTQYF.

The CDR3 loop is CASSLTAALAGGAQTQYF. The CDR3 DNA follows: TGTGCCAGCAGCTTAACGGCCGCACTAGCGGGAGGAGCCCAGACCCAGTACTTC. This rearrangement joins TRBV7-3 to TRBJ2-5; TRBD2 matches 12 bases. Unmatched junction bases numbered 11, after V lost 0 bases and J lost 6 bases. Per germline, CDR1 SGHTA and CDR2 FQGTGA. This CDR3 is built from 18 residues.

The chain employs TRBV4-3 and TRBJ2-7; D may be TRBD1 or TRBD2 (5 bases each). The CDR3 is made up of 14 amino acids. V lost 3 bases and J 5 bases, leaving 14 bases between the germline ends. Germline values: CDR1 LGHNA, CDR2 YSLEER. In DNA form, the CDR3 reads TGCGCCAGCAGCCAGGCATCCCGGGGCGACGAGCAGTACTTC. Amino acids: CASSQASRGDEQYF.

The chain is built from TRBV5-4 and TRBJ2-5; D is ambiguous. This CDR3 is built from 10 residues. Germline CDR1 is SGHNT and CDR2 is YYREEE (reference sequence). The V end was cut by 7 bases, the J end by 5 bases, with 6 bases between. The CDR3 loop is CASGSETQYF. CDR3 sequence (DNA): TGTGCCAGCGGGTCGGAGACCCAGTACTTC.

This chain links TRBV19 with TRBJ2-3, with 13 bases aligning to TRBD2. This CDR3 spans 16 amino acids. Germline CDR1 and CDR2: LNHDA and SQIVND (reference sequence). V gave up 5 bases and J gave up 5 bases; unmatched junction bases: 7. The CDR3: CASSPLAGGPGDTQYF. CDR3 coding DNA: TGTGCCAGTAGTCCACTAGCGGGAGGGCCTGGAGATACGCAGTATTTT.

This clone was picked up a small number of times. The chain is built from TRBV2 and TRBJ1-1, with a weak D call TRBD1 (5 bases). The CDR3 extends over 13 amino acids. Germline lookup yields CDR1 SNHLY and CDR2 FYNNEI. Deletions cut 6 bases from V and 5 bases from J, with 13 bases between. CDR3 residues: CASSRAGRTEAFF. DNA for the CDR3: TGTGCCAGCAGCAGAGCAGGGCGAACTGAAGCTTTCTTT.

The chain has TRBV5-6 and TRBJ2-1; D remains unclear. V lost 0 bases and J lost 2, with 9 bases in between. This CDR3 contains 15 residues. Per the germline V gene, CDR1 is SGHDT and CDR2 is YYEEEE. Written as DNA, the CDR3 is TGTGCCAGCAGCTTGGACAGAATAACCTACAATGAGCAGTTCTTC. Translated: CASSLDRITYNEQFF.